What follows describes a single T cell receptor beta chain. This sample is drawn from a study of cytomegalovirus exposure and HLA in healthy donors. The overall study: Clustering assigned about four fifths of the approximately 400 genotyped donors to the Caucasian-associated ancestry cluster.

13 Jbeta primers and 60 Vbeta primers were used for the PCR. Some clones are missing from TCRdb's copy, which holds only in-frame ones; the method was immunoSEQ multiplex PCR. Found here are under 200,000 clones, about four fifths of them singletons; the top ten hold about 2.3%. The sequence derives from a woman between 50 and 59 years old in good health and CMV-seronegative. The source material was PBMCs.

In DNA, the CDR3 is TGCAGCGTTGAGCGGGACACAGATACGCAGTATTTT. Residues: CSVERDTDTQYF. The J gene is TRBJ2-3, the V gene TRBV29-1, with D maybe TRBD2 (6 bases). The V gene lost 3 bases and the J gene lost 2 bases, with 6 bases spanning the gap. CDR1 is SQVTM and CDR2 is ANQGSEA in the germline V gene. There are 12 residues in the CDR3.